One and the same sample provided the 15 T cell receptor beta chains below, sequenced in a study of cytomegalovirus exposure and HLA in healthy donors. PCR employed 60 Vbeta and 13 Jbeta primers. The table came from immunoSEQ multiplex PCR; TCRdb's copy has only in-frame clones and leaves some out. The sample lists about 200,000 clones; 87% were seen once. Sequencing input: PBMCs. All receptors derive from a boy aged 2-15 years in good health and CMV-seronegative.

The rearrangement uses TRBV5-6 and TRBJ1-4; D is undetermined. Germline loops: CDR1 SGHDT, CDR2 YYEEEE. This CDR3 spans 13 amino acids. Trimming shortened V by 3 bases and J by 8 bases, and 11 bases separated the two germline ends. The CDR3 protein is CASSSGGSEKLFF. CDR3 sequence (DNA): TGTGCCAGCAGCTCGGGAGGGTCGGAAAAACTGTTTTTT.

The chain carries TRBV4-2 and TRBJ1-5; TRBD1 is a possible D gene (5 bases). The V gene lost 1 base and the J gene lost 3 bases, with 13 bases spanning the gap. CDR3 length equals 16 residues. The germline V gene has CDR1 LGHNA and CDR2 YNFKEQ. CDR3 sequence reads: CASSQVTPGLNQPQHF. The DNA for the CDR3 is TGTGCCAGCAGCCAAGTAACGCCAGGGCTCAATCAGCCCCAGCATTTT.

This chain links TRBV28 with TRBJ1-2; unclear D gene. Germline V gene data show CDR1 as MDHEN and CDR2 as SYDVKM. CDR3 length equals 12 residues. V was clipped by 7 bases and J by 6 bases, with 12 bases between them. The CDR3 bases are TGTGCCAGCATGGTCAGGCACAATGGCTACACCTTC. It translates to CASMVRHNGYTF.

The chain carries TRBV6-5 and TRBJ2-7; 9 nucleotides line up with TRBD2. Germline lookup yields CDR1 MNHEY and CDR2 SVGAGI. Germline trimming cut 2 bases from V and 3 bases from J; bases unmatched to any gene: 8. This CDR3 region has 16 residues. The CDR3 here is CASSYLLAGVVYEQYF. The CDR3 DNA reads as TGTGCCAGCAGTTACCTTTTAGCGGGAGTAGTCTACGAGCAGTACTTC.

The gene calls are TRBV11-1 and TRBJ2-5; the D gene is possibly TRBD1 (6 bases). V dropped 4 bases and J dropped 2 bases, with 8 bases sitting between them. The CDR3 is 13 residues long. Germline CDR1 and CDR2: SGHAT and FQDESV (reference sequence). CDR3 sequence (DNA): TGTGCCAGCAGCTCCAGGGGACAAGAGACCCAGTACTTC. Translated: CASSSRGQETQYF. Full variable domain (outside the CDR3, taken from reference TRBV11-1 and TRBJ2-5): EAEVAQSPRYKITEKSQAVAFWCDPISGHATLYWYRQILGQGPELLVQFQDESVVDDSQLPKDRFSAERLKGVDSTLKIQPAELGDSAMYLCASSSRGQETQYFGPGTRLLVL.

As DNA, the CDR3 is TGTGCCAGCAGCGTCGGGACTAGTCAGAATGAGCAGTTCTTC. Protein sequence: CASSVGTSQNEQFF. The chain has TRBV9 and TRBJ2-1, with 8 bases identical to TRBD2. CDR1 SGDLS and CDR2 YYNGEE come from the germline V gene. The J segment lost 7 bases and the V segment lost 2 bases, leaving 5 bases of the junction unmatched. The length of the CDR3 is 14 residues.

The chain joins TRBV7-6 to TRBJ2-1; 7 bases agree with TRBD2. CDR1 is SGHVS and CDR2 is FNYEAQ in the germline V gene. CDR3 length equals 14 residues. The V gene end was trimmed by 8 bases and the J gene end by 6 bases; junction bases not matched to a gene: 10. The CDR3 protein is CASGAGIGVNEQFF. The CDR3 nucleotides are TGTGCCAGCGGAGCGGGGATTGGGGTCAATGAGCAGTTCTTC.

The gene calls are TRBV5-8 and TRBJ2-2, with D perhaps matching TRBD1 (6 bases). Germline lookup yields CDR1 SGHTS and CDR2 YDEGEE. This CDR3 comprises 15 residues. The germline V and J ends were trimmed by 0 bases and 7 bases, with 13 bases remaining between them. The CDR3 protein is CASSLGQVGVGELFF. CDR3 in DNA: TGTGCCAGCAGCTTGGGACAGGTGGGGGTCGGGGAGCTGTTTTTT.

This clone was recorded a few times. CDR3 amino acids: CATDFYLPNQPQHF. CDR3 sequence (DNA): TGTGCCACCGACTTTTATTTGCCGAATCAGCCCCAGCATTTT. The gene calls are TRBV6-1 and TRBJ1-5; D is undetermined. Deletions cut 10 bases from V and 4 bases from J, with 17 bases between. The germline V gene has CDR1 MNHNS and CDR2 SASEGT. The CDR3 is 14 amino acids.

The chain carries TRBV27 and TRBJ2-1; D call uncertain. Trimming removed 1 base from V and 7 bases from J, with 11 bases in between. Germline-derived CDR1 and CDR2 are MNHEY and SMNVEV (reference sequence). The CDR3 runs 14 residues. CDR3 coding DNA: TGTGCCAGCAGTTTATTAATGGCGGCGAATGAGCAGTTCTTC. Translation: CASSLLMAANEQFF.

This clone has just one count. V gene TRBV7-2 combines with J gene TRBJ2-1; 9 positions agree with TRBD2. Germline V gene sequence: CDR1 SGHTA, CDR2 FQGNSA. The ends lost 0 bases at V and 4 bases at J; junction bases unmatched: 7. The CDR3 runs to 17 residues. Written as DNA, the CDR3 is TGTGCCAGCAGCTTAGCGGGGACTAGCTATACTTACAATGAGCAGTTCTTC. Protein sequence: CASSLAGTSYTYNEQFF.

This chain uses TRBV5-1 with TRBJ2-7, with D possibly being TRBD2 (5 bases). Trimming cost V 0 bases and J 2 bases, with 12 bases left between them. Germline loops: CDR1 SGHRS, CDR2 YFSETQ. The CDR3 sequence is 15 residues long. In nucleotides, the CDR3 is TGCGCCAGCAGCTTGGGAGGCGGGTCTACCTACGAGCAGTACTTC. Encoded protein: CASSLGGGSTYEQYF.

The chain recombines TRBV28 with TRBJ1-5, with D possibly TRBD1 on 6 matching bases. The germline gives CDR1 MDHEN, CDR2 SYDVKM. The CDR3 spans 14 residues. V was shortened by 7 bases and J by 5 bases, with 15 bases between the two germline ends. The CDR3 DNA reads TGTGCCAGCACTCCCGCAGGGGCTGATCAGCCCCAGCATTTT. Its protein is CASTPAGADQPQHF.

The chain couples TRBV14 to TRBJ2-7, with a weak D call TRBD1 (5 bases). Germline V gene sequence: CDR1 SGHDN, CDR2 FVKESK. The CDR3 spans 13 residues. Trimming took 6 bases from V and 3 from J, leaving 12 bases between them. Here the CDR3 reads CASSQGPDYEQYF. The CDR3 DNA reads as TGTGCCAGCAGTCAGGGTCCAGACTACGAGCAGTACTTC.

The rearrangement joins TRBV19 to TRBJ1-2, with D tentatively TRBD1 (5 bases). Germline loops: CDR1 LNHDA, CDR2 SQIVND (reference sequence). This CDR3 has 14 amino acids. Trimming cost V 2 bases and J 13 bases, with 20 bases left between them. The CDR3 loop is CASSIRREGLSRTF. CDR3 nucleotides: TGTGCCAGTAGTATAAGGCGCGAGGGACTATCGCGCACCTTC.